This TCR beta chain derives from a study of beta chain features in type 1 diabetes. The authors reverse transcribed all of the isolated RNA, so sequencing captured expressed TCRB transcripts. Clones were read by immunoSEQ multiplex PCR, and TCRdb kept only the in-frame ones, dropping some. The sample lists a few hundred thousand clones; about 10% were seen once. V dropped 2 bases and J dropped 6; count of bases not matched to a gene: 4. Per the germline V gene, CDR1 is SGHTA and CDR2 is FQGNSA. The CDR3 is 15 amino acids. The receptor's source is a woman under 30 in good health. Sequencing was performed on naive CD4+ T cells from blood. The chain combines TRBV7-2 with TRBJ2-1; 10 bases are a match to TRBD2. The CDR3 region is CASSLTSGILNEQFF. DNA of the CDR3: TGTGCCAGCAGCTTAACTAGCGGGATTCTCAATGAGCAGTTCTTC.